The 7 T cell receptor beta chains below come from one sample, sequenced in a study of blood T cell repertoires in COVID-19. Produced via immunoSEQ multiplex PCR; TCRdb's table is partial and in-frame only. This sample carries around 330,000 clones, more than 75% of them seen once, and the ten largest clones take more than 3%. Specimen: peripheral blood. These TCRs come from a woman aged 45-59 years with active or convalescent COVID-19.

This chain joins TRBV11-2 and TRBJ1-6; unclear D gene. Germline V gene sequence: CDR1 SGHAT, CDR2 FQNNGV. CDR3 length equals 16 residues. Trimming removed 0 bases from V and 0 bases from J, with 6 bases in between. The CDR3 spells CASSLEISSYNSPLHF. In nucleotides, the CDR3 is TGTGCCAGCAGCTTAGAGATTAGCTCCTATAATTCACCCCTCCACTTT.

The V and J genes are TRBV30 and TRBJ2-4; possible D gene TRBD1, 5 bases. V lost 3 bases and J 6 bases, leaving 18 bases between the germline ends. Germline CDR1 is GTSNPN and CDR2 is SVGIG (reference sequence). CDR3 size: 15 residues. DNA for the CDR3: TGTGCCTGGAGCATCGATTGGGCAGGGCGAAACATTCAGTACTTC. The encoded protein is CAWSIDWAGRNIQYF.

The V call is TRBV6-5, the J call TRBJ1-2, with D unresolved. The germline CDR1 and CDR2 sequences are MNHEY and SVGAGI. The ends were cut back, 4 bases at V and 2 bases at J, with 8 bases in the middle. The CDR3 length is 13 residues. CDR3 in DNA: TGTGCCAGCAGTTCCGGGTTGAACTATGGCTACACCTTC. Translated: CASSSGLNYGYTF.

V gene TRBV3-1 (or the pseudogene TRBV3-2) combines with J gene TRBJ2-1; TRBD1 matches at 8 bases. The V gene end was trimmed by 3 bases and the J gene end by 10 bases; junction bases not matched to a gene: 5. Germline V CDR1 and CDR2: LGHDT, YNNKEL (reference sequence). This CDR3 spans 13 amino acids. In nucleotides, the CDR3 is TGTGCCAGCAGCCACAGGGGGCGAGAGGAGCAGTTCTTC. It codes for CASSHRGREEQFF.

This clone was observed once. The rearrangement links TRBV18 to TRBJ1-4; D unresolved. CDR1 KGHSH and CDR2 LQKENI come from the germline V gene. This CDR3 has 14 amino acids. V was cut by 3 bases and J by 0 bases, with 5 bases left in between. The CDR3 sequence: CASSPGPTNEKLFF. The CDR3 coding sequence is TGTGCCAGCTCACCGGGCCCAACTAATGAAAAACTGTTTTTT.

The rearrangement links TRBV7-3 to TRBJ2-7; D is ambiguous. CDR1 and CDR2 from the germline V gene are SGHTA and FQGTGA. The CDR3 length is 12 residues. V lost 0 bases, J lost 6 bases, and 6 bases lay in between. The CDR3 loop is CASSLTPGEQYF. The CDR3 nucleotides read TGTGCCAGCAGCTTAACACCGGGCGAGCAGTACTTC.

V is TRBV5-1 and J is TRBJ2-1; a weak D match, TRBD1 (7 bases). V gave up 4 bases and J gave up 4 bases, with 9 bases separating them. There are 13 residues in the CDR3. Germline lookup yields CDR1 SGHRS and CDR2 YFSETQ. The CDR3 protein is CASSAGQYNEQFF. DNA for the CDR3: TGCGCCAGCAGCGCGGGACAGTACAATGAGCAGTTCTTC. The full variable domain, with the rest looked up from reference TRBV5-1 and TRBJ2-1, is KAGVTQTPRYLIKTRGQQVTLSCSPISGHRSVSWYQQTPGQGLQFLFEYFSETQRNKGNFPGRFSGRQFSNSRSEMNVSTLELGDSALYLCASSAGQYNEQFFGPGTRLTVL.